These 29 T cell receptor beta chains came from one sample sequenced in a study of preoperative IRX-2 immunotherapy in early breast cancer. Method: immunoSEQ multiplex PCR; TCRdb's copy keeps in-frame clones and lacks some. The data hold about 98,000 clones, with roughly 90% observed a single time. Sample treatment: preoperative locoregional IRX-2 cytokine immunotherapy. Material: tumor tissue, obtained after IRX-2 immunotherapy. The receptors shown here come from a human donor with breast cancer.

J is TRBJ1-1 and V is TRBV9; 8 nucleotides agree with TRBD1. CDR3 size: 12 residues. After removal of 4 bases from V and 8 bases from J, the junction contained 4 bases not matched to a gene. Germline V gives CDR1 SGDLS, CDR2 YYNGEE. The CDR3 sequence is CASSLWDREAFF. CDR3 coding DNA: TGTGCCAGCAGCCTTTGGGACAGGGAAGCTTTCTTT.

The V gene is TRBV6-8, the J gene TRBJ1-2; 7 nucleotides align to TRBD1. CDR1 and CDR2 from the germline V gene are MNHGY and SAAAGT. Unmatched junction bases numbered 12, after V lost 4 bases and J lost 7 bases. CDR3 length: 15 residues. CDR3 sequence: CASSSTDRKVTGYTF. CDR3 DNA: TGTGCCAGCAGTTCGACGGACAGGAAAGTGACTGGCTACACCTTC.

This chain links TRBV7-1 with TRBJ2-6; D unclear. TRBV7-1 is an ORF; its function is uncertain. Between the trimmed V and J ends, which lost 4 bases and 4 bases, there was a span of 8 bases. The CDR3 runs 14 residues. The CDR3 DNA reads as TGTGCCAGCAGCTTAAGTGCGGGGGCCAACGTCCTGACTTTC. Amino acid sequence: CASSLSAGANVLTF.

CDR3 amino acids: CSVEPQALNTEAFF. Written as DNA, the CDR3 is TGCAGCGTTGAACCACAGGCCCTGAACACTGAAGCTTTCTTT. V gene TRBV29-1 combines with J gene TRBJ1-1; D might be TRBD1 (5 bases). Germline V gene data show CDR1 as SQVTM and CDR2 as ANQGSEA. Trimming removed 2 bases at V and 0 bases at J, with 10 bases between. There are 14 residues in the CDR3.

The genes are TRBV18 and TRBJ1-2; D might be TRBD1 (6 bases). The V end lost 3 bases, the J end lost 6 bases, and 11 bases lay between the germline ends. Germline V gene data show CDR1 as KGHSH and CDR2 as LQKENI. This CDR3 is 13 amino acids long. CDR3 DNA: TGTGCCAGCTCACCGAGCAGGGACAATGGCTACACCTTC. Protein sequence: CASSPSRDNGYTF. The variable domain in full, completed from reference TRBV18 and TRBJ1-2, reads NAGVMQNPRHLVRRRGQEARLRCSPMKGHSHVYWYRQLPEEGLKFMVYLQKENIIDESGMPKERFSAEFPKEGPSILRIQQVVRGDSAAYFCASSPSRDNGYTFGSGTRLTVV.

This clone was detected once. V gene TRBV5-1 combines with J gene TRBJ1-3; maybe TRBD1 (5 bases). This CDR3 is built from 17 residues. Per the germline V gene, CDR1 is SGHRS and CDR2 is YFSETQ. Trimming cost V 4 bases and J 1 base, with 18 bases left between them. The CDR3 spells CASSDGTNLLSGNTIYF. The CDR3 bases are TGCGCCAGCAGCGACGGGACGAACCTCTTATCTGGAAACACCATATATTTT.

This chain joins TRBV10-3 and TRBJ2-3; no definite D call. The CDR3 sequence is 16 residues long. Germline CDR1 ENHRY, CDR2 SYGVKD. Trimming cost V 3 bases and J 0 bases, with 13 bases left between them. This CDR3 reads CAISDILATSTDTQYF. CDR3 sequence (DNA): TGTGCCATCAGTGATATTCTGGCTACTAGCACAGATACGCAGTATTTT.

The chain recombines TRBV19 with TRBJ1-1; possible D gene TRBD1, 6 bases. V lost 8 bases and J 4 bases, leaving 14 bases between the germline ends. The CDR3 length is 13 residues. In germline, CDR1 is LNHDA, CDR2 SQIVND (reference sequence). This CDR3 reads CASCWGLGTEAFF. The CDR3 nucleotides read TGTGCCAGTTGTTGGGGGCTTGGCACTGAAGCTTTCTTT.

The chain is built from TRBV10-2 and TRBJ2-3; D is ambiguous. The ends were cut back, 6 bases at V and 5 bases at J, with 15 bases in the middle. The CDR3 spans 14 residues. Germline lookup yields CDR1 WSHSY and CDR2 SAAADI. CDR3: CASSLPAAGDTQYF. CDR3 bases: TGCGCCAGCAGCCTCCCTGCCGCTGGAGATACGCAGTATTTT.

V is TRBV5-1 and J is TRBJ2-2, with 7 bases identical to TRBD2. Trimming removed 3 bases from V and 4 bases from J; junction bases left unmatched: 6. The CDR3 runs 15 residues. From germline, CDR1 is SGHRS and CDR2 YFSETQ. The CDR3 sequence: CASSSGGRGTGELFF. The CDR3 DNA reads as TGCGCCAGCAGCTCCGGCGGGAGAGGCACCGGGGAGCTGTTTTTT.

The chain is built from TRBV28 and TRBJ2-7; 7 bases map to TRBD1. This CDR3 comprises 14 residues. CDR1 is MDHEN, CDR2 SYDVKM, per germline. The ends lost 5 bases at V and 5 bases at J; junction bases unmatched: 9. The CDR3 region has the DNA TGTGCCAGCAGTACATACAGGGGCGTCAACGAGCAGTACTTC. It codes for CASSTYRGVNEQYF. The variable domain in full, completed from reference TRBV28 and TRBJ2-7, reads DVKVTQSSRYLVKRTGEKVFLECVQDMDHENMFWYRQDPGLGLRLIYFSYDVKMKEKGDIPEGYSVSREKKERFSLILESASTNQTSMYLCASSTYRGVNEQYFGPGTRLTVT.

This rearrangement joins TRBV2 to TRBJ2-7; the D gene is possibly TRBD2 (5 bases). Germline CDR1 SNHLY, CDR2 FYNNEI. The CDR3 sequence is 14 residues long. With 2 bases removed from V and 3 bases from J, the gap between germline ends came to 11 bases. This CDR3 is CASSEREIGYEQYF. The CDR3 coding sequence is TGTGCCAGCAGTGAAAGGGAGATCGGCTACGAGCAGTACTTC.

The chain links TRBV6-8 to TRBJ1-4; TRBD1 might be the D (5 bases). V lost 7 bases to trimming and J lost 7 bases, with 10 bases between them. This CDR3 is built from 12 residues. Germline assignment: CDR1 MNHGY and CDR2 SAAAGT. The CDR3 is CASTVRAEKLFF. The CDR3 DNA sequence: TGTGCCAGCACCGTCAGGGCTGAAAAACTGTTTTTT.

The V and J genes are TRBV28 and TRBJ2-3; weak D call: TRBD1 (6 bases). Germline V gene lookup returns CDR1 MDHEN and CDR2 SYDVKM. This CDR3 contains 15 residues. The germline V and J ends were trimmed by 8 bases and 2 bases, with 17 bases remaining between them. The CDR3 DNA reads TGTGCCAGCGGAAGTACAGGGACCTACACAGATACGCAGTATTTT. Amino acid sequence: CASGSTGTYTDTQYF.

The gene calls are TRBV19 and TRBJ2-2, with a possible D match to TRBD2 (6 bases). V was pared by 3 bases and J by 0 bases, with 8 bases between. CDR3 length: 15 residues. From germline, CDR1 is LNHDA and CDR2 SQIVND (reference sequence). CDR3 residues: CASSIRRANTGELFF. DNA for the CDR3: TGTGCCAGTAGTATTCGGAGGGCGAACACCGGGGAGCTGTTTTTT.

CDR3 sequence reads: CASSTGLAGVRSYEQYF. DNA of the CDR3: TGCGCCAGCAGCACCGGACTAGCGGGAGTCCGCTCCTACGAGCAGTACTTC. V is TRBV5-1 and J is TRBJ2-7; the match to TRBD2 covers 13 bases. V trimming: 4 bases; J trimming: 0 bases; junction bases outside the gene matches: 7. Per germline, CDR1 SGHRS and CDR2 YFSETQ. CDR3 size: 17 residues.

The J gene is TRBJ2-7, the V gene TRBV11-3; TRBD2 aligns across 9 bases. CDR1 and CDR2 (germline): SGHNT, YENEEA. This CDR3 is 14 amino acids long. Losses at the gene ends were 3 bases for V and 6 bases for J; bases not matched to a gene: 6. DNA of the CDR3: TGTGCCAGCAGCTTTGGCGGGGGGGCTCCCGAGCAGTACTTC. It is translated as CASSFGGGAPEQYF.

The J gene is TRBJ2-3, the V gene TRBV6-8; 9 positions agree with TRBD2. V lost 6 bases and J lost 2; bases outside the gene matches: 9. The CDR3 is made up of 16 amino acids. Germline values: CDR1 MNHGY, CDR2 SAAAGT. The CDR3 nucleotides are TGTGCCAGCAGCCGCGGGATAGCGGGGGACACAGATACGCAGTATTTT. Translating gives CASSRGIAGDTDTQYF.

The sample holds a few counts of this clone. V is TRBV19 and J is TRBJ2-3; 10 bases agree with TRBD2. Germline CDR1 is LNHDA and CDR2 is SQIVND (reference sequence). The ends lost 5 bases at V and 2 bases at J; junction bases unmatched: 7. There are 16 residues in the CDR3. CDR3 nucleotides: TGTGCCAGTAGTTCGCCCGGACTAGCGGTCACAGATACGCAGTATTTT. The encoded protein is CASSSPGLAVTDTQYF.

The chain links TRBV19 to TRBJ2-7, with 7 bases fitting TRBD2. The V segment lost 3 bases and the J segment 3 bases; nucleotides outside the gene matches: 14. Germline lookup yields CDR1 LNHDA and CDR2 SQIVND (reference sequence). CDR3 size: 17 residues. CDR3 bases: TGTGCCAGTAGTATGGGGCTGACCGGGACTATACGCTACGAGCAGTACTTC. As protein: CASSMGLTGTIRYEQYF.

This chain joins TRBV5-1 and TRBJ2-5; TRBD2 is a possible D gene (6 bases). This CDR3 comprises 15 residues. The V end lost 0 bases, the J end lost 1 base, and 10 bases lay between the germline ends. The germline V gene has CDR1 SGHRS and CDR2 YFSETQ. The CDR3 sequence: CASSLARGGQETQYF. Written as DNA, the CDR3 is TGCGCCAGCAGCTTGGCAAGGGGAGGCCAAGAGACCCAGTACTTC. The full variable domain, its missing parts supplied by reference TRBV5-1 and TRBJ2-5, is KAGVTQTPRYLIKTRGQQVTLSCSPISGHRSVSWYQQTPGQGLQFLFEYFSETQRNKGNFPGRFSGRQFSNSRSEMNVSTLELGDSALYLCASSLARGGQETQYFGPGTRLLVL.

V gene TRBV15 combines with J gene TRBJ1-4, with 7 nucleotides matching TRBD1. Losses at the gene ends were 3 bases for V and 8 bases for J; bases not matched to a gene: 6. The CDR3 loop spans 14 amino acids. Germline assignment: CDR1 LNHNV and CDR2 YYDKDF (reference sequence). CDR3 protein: CATSRDRAGEKLFF. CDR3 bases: TGTGCCACCAGCAGRGACAGGGCCGGCGAAAAACTGTTTTTT.

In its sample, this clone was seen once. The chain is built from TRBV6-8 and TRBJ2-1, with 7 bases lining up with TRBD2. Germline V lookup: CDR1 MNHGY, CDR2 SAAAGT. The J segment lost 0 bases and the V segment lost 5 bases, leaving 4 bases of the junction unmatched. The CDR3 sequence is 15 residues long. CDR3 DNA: TGTGCCAGCAGTCCGGGGGGATCCTCCTACAATGAGCAGTTCTTC. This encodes CASSPGGSSYNEQFF.

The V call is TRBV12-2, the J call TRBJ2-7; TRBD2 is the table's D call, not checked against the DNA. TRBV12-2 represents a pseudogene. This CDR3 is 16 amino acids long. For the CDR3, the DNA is TGTGCCCCCACCGGGGGTGGAGGTCGTGTCCCCTACGAGCAGTACTTC. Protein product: CAPTGGGGRVPYEQYF.

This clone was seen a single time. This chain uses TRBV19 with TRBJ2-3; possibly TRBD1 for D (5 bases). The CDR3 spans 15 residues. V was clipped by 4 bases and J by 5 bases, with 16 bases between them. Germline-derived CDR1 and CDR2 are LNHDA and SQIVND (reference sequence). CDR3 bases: TGTGCCAGTAGTAAAGGCCAGGGCAGGATAGATACGCAGTATTTT. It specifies CASSKGQGRIDTQYF.

The chain's CDR3 is CASKPGYYEQYF. The CDR3 DNA reads TGTGCCAGTAAACCGGGTTACTACGAGCAGTACTTC. The chain couples TRBV19 to TRBJ2-7; D unclear. Germline V CDR1 and CDR2: LNHDA, SQIVND (reference sequence). V was trimmed by 7 bases and J by 3 bases, leaving 10 bases between them. The length of the CDR3 is 12 residues. Full variable domain (rest looked up from reference TRBV19 and TRBJ2-7): DGGITQSPKYLFRKEGQNVTLSCEQNLNHDAMYWYRQDPGQGLRLIYYSQIVNDFQKGDIAEGYSVSREKKESFPLTVTSAQKNPTAFYLCASKPGYYEQYFGPGTRLTVT.

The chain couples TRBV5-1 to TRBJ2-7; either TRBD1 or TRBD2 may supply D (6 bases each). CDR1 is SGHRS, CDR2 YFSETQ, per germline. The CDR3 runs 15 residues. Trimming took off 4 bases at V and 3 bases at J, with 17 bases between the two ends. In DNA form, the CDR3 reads TGCGCCAGCAGCCCCCTGAGGGGGGTCCTCTACGAGCAGTACTTC. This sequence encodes CASSPLRGVLYEQYF.

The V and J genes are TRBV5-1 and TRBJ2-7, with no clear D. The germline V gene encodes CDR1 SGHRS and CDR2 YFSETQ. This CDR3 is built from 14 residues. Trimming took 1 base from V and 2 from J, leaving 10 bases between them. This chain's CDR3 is CASSLSPGPYEQYF. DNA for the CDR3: TGCGCCAGCAGCTTGTCTCCCGGACCCTACGAGCAGTACTTC. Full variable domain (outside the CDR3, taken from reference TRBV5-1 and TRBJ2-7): KAGVTQTPRYLIKTRGQQVTLSCSPISGHRSVSWYQQTPGQGLQFLFEYFSETQRNKGNFPGRFSGRQFSNSRSEMNVSTLELGDSALYLCASSLSPGPYEQYFGPGTRLTVT.

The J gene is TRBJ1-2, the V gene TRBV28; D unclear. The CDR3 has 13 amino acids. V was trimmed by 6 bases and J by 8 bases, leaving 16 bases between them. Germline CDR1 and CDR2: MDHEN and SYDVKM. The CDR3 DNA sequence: TGTGCCAGCAGCGGATGGGGTCTGGGGGGCTACACCTTC. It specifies CASSGWGLGGYTF.